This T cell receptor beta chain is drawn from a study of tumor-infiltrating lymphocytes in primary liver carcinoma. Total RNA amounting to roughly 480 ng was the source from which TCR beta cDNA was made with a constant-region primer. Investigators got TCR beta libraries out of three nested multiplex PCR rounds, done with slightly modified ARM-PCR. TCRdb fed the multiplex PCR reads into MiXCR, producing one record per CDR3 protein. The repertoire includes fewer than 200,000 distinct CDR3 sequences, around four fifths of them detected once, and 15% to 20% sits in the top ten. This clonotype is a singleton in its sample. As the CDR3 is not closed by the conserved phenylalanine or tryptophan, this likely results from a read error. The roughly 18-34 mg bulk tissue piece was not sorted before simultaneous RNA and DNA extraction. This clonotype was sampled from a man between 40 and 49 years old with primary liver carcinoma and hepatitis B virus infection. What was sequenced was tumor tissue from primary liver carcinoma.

The CDR3 sequence is CASRFVTGSHQPQHL. The CDR3 DNA reads as TGTGCCAGCAGATTCGTGACAGGGAGCCATCAGCCCCAGCATTTA. The J gene is TRBJ1-5, the V gene TRBV12-3 or TRBV12-4, with TRBD1 identical over 7 bases. Trimming cost V 6 bases and J 5 bases; bases outside gene matches: 10. The CDR3 has 15 residues.